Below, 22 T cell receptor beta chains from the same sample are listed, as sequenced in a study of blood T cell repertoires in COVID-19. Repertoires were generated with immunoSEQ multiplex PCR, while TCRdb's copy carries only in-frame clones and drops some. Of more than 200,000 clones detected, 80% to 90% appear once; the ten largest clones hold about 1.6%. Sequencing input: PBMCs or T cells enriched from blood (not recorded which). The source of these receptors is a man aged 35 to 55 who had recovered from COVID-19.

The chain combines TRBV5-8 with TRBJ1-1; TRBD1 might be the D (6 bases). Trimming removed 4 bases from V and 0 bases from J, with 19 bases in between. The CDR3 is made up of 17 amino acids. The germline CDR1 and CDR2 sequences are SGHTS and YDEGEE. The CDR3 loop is CASSVETGTRMNTEAFF. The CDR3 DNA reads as TGTGCCAGCAGCGTGGAAACAGGGACGAGGATGAACACTGAAGCTTTCTTT.

DNA for the CDR3: TGTGCCAGCAGTCTCAGCGGGAGCACAGATACGCAGTATTTT. Protein: CASSLSGSTDTQYF. The gene calls are TRBV5-5 and TRBJ2-3, with D possibly TRBD2 on 6 matching bases. CDR1 and CDR2 (germline): SGHKS, YYEKEE (reference sequence). The V gene lost 5 bases and the J gene lost 0 bases, with 10 bases spanning the gap. This CDR3 is built from 14 residues.

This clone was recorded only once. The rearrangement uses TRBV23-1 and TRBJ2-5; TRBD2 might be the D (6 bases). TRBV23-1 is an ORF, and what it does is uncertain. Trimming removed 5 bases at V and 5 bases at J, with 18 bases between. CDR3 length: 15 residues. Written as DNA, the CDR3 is TGCGCCAGCAGTAAAGAGGCCAGACGGGGGGAGACCCAGTACTTC. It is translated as CASSKEARRGETQYF.

The CDR3 DNA reads as TGTGCCAGCAGCTTCGGTGGTCAGGGGGCTGGACAGCCCCAGCATTTT. Translation: CASSFGGQGAGQPQHF. The chain is built from TRBV7-9 and TRBJ1-5; TRBD1 aligns across 8 bases. CDR1 and CDR2 from the germline V gene are SEHNR and FQNEAQ (reference sequence). The CDR3 runs 16 residues. V was clipped by 3 bases and J by 7 bases; unmatched bases: 11.

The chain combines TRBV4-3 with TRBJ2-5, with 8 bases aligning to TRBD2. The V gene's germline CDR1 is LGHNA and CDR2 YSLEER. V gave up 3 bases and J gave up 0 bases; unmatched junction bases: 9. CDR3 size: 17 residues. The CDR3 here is CASSHEASGGHQETQYF. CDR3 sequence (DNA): TGCGCCAGCAGCCACGAAGCCAGCGGGGGCCACCAAGAGACCCAGTACTTC.

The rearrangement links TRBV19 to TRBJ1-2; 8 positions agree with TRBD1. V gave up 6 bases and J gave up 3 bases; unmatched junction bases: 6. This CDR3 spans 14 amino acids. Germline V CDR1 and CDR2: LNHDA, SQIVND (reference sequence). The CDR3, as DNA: TGTGCCAGTAGCACAGGGGGTTCGGACTATGGCTACACCTTC. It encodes CASSTGGSDYGYTF.

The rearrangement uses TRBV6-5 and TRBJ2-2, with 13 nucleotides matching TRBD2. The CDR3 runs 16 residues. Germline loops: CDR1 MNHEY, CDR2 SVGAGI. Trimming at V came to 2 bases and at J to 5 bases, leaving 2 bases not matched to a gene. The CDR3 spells CASSYGGLAGTGELFF. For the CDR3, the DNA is TGTGCCAGCAGTTACGGGGGACTAGCGGGAACCGGGGAGCTGTTTTTT.

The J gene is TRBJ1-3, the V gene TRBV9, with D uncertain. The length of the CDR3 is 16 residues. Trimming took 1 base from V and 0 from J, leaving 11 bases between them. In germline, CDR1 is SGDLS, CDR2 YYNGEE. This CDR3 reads CASSVSTGDSGNTIYF. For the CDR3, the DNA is TGTGCCAGCAGCGTAAGTACGGGAGACTCTGGAAACACCATATATTTT.

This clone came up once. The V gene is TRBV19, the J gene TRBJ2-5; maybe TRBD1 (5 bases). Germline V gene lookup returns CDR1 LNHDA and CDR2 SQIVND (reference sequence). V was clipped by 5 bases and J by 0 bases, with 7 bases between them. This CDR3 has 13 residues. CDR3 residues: CASSGAYQETQYF. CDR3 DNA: TGTGCCAGTAGTGGGGCTTACCAAGAGACCCAGTACTTC.

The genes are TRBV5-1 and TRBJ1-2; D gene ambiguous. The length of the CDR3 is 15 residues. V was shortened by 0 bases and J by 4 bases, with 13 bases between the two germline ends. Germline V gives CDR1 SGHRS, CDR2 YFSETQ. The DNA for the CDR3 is TGCGCCAGCAGCTTGGCCGTGGCAGCGAGCTATGGCTACACCTTC. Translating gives CASSLAVAASYGYTF.

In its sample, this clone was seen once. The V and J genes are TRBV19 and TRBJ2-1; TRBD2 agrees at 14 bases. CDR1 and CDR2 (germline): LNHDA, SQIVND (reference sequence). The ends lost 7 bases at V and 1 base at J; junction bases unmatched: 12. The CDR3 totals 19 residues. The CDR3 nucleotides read TGTGCCAGTACCCCGGGGGGACTAGCGGGGGTTGGGTCCTACAATGAGCAGTTCTTC. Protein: CASTPGGLAGVGSYNEQFF.

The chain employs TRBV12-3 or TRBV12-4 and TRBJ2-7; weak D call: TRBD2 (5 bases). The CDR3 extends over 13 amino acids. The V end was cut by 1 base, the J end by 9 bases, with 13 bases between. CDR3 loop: CASSLGSGVGQYF. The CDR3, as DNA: TGTGCCAGCAGTTTAGGCTCCGGGGTCGGGCAGTACTTC.

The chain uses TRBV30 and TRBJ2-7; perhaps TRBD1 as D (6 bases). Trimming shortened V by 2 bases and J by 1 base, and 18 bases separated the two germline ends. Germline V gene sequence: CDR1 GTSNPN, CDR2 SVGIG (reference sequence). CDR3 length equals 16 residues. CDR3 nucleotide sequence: TGTGCCTGGAGTCCTATCAGGACAGTCTCTTCCTACGAGCAGTACTTC. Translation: CAWSPIRTVSSYEQYF.

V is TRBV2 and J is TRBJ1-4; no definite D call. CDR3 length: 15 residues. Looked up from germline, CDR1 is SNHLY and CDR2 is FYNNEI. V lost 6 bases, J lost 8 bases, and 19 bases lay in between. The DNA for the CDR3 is TGTGCCAGCAGCCGAACCGAGGTAGGAGGAGAAAAACTGTTTTTT. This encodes CASSRTEVGGEKLFF. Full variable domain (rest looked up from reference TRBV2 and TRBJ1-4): EPEVTQTPSHQVTQMGQEVILRCVPISNHLYFYWYRQILGQKVEFLVSFYNNEISEKSEIFDDQFSVERPDGSNFTLKIRSTKLEDSAMYFCASSRTEVGGEKLFFGSGTQLSVL.

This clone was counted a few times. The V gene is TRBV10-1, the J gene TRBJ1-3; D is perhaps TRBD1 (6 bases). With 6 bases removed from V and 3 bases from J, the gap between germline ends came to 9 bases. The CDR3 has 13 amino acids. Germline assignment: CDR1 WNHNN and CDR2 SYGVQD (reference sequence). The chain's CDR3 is CASRGGFGNTIYF. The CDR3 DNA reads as TGCGCCAGCAGAGGGGGATTTGGAAACACCATATATTTT.

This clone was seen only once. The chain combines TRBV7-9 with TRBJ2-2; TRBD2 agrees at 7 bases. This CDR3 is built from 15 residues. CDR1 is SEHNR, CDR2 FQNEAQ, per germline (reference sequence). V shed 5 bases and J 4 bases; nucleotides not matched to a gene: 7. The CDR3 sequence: CASSPPGGGTGELFF. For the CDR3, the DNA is TGTGCCAGCAGCCCCCCGGGGGGTGGCACCGGGGAGCTGTTTTTT.

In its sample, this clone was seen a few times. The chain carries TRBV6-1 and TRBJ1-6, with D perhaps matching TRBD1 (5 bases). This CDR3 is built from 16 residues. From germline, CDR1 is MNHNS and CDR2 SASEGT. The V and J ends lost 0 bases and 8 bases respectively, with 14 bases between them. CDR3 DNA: TGTGCCAGCAGTGAAGCGTTGGGGGGTCGGCATTCACCCCTCCACTTT. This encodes CASSEALGGRHSPLHF.

The CDR3 nucleotides are TGTGCCAGCAGTTACTTGCAGGGGGGCAGCGAGCAGTACTTC. Translating it yields CASSYLQGGSEQYF. The genes are TRBV6-2 or TRBV6-3 and TRBJ2-7; maybe TRBD1 (7 bases). CDR3 size: 14 residues. The V gene's germline CDR1 is MNHEY and CDR2 SVGEGT. V was pared by 1 base and J by 6 bases, with 13 bases between.

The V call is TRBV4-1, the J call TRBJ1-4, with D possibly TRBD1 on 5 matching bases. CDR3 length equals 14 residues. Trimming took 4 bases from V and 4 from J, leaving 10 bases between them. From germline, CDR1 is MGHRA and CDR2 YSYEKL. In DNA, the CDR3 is TGCGCCAGCAGCCCCCGGGGGATTAATGAAAAACTGTTTTTT. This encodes CASSPRGINEKLFF.

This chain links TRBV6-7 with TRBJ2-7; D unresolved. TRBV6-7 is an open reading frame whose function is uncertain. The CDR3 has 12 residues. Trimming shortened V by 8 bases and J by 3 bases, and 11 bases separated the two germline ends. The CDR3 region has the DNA TGTGCCAGCCCGGGTCTTTTCTACGAGCAGTACTTC. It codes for CASPGLFYEQYF.

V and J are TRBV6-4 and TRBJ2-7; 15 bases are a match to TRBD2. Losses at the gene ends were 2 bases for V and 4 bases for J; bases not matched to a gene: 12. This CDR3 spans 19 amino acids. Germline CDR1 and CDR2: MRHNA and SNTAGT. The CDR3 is CASSDKTPGLAGGGYEQYF. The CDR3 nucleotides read TGTGCCAGCAGTGACAAAACACCGGGACTAGCGGGGGGAGGGTACGAGCAGTACTTC.

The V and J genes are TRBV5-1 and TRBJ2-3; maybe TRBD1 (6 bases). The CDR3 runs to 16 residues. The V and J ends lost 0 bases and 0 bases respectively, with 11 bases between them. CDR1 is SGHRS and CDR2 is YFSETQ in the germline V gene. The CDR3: CASSLEGVPSTDTQYF. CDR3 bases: TGCGCCAGCAGCTTGGAGGGGGTACCTAGCACAGATACGCAGTATTTT.